The rows below give T cell receptor beta chains drawn from one sample of a study of T cells after posttransplantation cyclophosphamide. Some clones are missing from TCRdb's copy, which holds only in-frame ones; the method was immunoSEQ multiplex PCR. Recorded here are about 36,000 clones, with no singletons, and the ten leading clones hold roughly 1.1%. The material sequenced was PBMCs. The receptors here all came from a girl between 5 and 17 years old in good health, CMV-negative, and a related stem cell transplant donor. CDR3s include the opening cysteine and the closing phenylalanine or tryptophan. A D gene is named only where the DNA matches it firmly. A row's size may be missing; if present it is once, few, many or a size class.

d_call,clone_size,v_call,j_call,cdr3_aa,cdr3_nt
-,many,TRBV6-4,TRBJ2-2,CASSSGTGELFF,TGTGCCAGCAGTAGCGGGACCGGGGAGCTGTTTTTT
-,many,TRBV18,TRBJ1-5,CASSHRDQPQHF,TGTGCCAGCTCACACAGGGATCAGCCCCAGCATTTT
-,-,TRBV13,TRBJ2-7,CASSPGGRASSYEQYF,TGTGCCAGCAGCCCCGGCGGCAGGGCAAGCTCCTACGAGCAGTACTTC
-,-,TRBV30,TRBJ1-5,CAWSSRWGQPQHF,TGTGCCTGGAGTTCGAGGTGGGGGCAACCCCAGCATTTT
-,-,TRBV9,TRBJ1-2,CASSVAAQGNYGYTF,TGTGCCAGCAGCGTAGCCGCACAGGGAAACTATGGCTACACCTTC
-,few,TRBV13,TRBJ1-6,CAGASGNSPLHF,TGTGCCGGGGCCTCTGGAAATTCACCCCTCCACTTT
-,few,TRBV2,TRBJ2-5,CASTGGVGETQYF,TGTGCCAGCACGGGTGGCGTGGGAGAGACCCAGTACTTC
-,many,TRBV7-9,TRBJ1-3,CATNERGGPGNTIYF,TGTGCCACCAACGAACGGGGGGGTCCTGGAAACACCATATATTTT
TRBD2,few,TRBV19,TRBJ2-5,CASKTGGGLGETQYF,TGTGCCAGCAAGACGGGGGGGGGCCTCGGAGAGACCCAGTACTTC
-,-,TRBV27,TRBJ2-7,CASSPNDPYEQYF,TGTGCCAGCAGTCCTAATGATCCCTACGAGCAGTACTTC
TRBD1,few,TRBV5-1,TRBJ2-7,CASSLEWGQGGYEQYF,TGCGCCAGCAGCTTGGAGTGGGGACAGGGGGGCTACGAGCAGTACTTC
TRBD2,many,TRBV19,TRBJ2-4,CASSKPSGAKNIQYF,TGTGCCAGTAGTAAGCCTAGCGGAGCCAAAAACATTCAGTACTTC
-,many,TRBV27,TRBJ1-2,CASSLIAGYGGYTF,TGTGCCAGCAGTTTAATTGCAGGGTATGGAGGCTACACCTTC
TRBD2,many,TRBV30,TRBJ2-3,CAWSEVGGTDTQYF,TGTGCCTGGAGTGAGGTGGGAGGGACAGATACGCAGTATTTT
TRBD2,many,TRBV4-3,TRBJ2-1,CASSQDRPGTRRGEQFF,TGCGCCAGCAGCCAAGATCGACCTGGGACTAGAAGAGGGGAGCAGTTCTTC
TRBD1,many,TRBV5-4,TRBJ2-2,CASSSLQGETGELFF,TGTGCCAGCAGCTCCCTACAGGGGGAAACCGGGGAGCTGTTTTTT
-,-,TRBV11-2,TRBJ1-2,CASSLGSAYYGYTF,TGTGCCAGCAGCTTAGGCAGTGCTTACTATGGCTACACCTTC
TRBD2,-,TRBV30,TRBJ2-7,CAWSLGGGAYEQYF,TGTGCCTGGAGTCTCGGCGGGGGGGCTTACGAGCAGTACTTC
-,many,TRBV5-4,TRBJ2-7,CASSLGKREQYF,TGTGCCAGCAGCTTGGGGAAGCGGGAGCAGTACTTC
-,-,TRBV10-1,TRBJ2-3,CASSESQVSTDTQYF,TGCGCCAGCAGTGAGTCGCAGGTCAGCACAGATACGCAGTATTTT
-,many,TRBV5-1,TRBJ1-4,CASSPQREKNEKLFF,TGCGCCAGCAGCCCGCAAAGGGAGAAGAATGAAAAACTGTTTTTT
TRBD1,many,TRBV6-5,TRBJ2-1,CASSYWGQGNNEQFF,TGTGCCAGCAGTTACTGGGGACAGGGAAACAATGAGCAGTTCTTC
-,many,TRBV5-4,TRBJ2-2,CASSLKLGLPNTGELFF,TGTGCCAGCAGCTTAAAACTCGGACTACCGAACACCGGGGAGCTGTTTTTT
-,many,TRBV27,TRBJ2-7,CASGWGGGDYEQYF,TGTGCCAGCGGGTGGGGAGGGGGAGACTACGAGCAGTACTTC
-,many,TRBV5-1,TRBJ1-4,CASSLGLQGTGSEKLFF,TGCGCCAGCAGCTTGGGGCTACAGGGAACGGGTAGTGAAAAACTGTTTTTT
-,-,TRBV11-2,TRBJ2-1,CASSPRDTYNEQFF,TGTGCCAGCAGTCCCCGGGACACCTACAATGAGCAGTTCTTC
TRBD1,many,TRBV4-1,TRBJ2-7,CASSQSGQGEYEQYF,TGCGCCAGCAGCCAATCGGGACAGGGGGAGTACGAGCAGTACTTC
TRBD1,many,TRBV7-2,TRBJ1-2,CASSDRATGYTF,TGTGCCAGCAGTGACAGGGCAACTGGCTACACCTTC
-,few,TRBV7-3,TRBJ2-3,CASNPSGRGDTQYF,TGTGCCAGCAACCCTAGCGGCAGGGGAGATACGCAGTATTTT
TRBD2,-,TRBV13,TRBJ2-3,CASFTSGGDTQYF,TGTGCCAGTTTCACTAGCGGGGGAGATACGCAGTATTTT
TRBD1,many,TRBV10-3,TRBJ2-7,CAIKPGQGPYEQYF,TGTGCCATCAAACCGGGACAGGGTCCCTACGAGCAGTACTTC
-,many,TRBV19,TRBJ1-2,CASSPTGRPNYGYTF,TGTGCCAGTAGCCCGACAGGCCGTCCTAACTATGGCTACACCTTC
TRBD1,many,TRBV14,TRBJ2-4,CASSRDRVNIQYF,TGTGCCAGCAGCCGGGACAGGGTAAACATTCAGTACTTC
-,few,TRBV9,TRBJ2-1,CASSGGVGGYNEQFF,TGTGCCAGCAGCGGGGGGGTCGGGGGATACAATGAGCAGTTCTTC
TRBD2,-,TRBV27,TRBJ2-5,CASSGLAGGKTQYF,TGTGCCAGCAGTGGACTAGCGGGGGGAAAGACCCAGTACTTC
-,many,TRBV19,TRBJ2-2,CASSSGFNTGELFF,TGTGCCAGTAGTTCAGGGTTCAACACCGGGGAGCTGTTTTTT
TRBD2,-,TRBV27,TRBJ2-1,CASSSGLAGVNNEQFF,TGTGCCAGCAGTTCCGGACTAGCGGGGGTAAACAATGAGCAGTTCTTC
-,few,TRBV5-1,TRBJ2-3,CASSLTGDVTDTQYF,TGCGCCAGCAGCTTGACGGGGGACGTGACAGATACGCAGTATTTT
TRBD1,many,TRBV6-5,TRBJ1-4,CASSGQGAGEKLFF,TGTGCCAGCAGTGGACAGGGGGCAGGTGAAAAACTGTTTTTT
-,many,TRBV14,TRBJ2-7,CASSQVGALSYEQYF,TGTGCCAGCAGCCAAGTGGGAGCCCTATCCTACGAGCAGTACTTC
TRBD2,few,TRBV25-1,TRBJ2-1,CASSLPGLDYSYNEQFF,TGTGCCAGCAGTCTTCCGGGACTAGACTACTCCTACAATGAGCAGTTCTTC
-,medium-sized,TRBV21-1,TRBJ1-2,CARSGPVTAVNYGYTF,TGTGCCAGGAGTGGGCCGGTTACAGCAGTTAACTATGGCTACACCTTC
-,few,TRBV4-1,TRBJ2-2,CASSQNSGELFF,TGCGCCAGCAGCCAAAACTCCGGGGAGCTGTTTTTT